This is a list of T cell receptor beta chains from one sample in a study of OX40 agonist ivuxolimab in advanced cancers. The data were produced by immunoSEQ multiplex PCR, yet TCRdb's version contains in-frame clones alone and is incomplete. The sample lists over 25,000 clones; over 75% were seen once. The sample consisted of CD4+ or CD8+ T cells sorted from blood, taken in a trial of the OX40 agonist ivuxolimab. These receptors all stem from an adult with an advanced solid tumor such as melanoma, head and neck, liver or kidney cancer. Both conserved end residues are part of each CDR3. D genes are given only for firm matches. The size entry is marked missing in some rows and otherwise reads once, few, many or a size class.

d_gene	v_gene	j_gene	abundance	CDR3nt	CDR3aa
-	TRBV9	TRBJ2-3	-	TGTGCCAGCAGCGACCCCTCCCTCGCAGATACGCAGTATTTT	CASSDPSLADTQYF
TRBD1	TRBV10-3	TRBJ2-3	-	TGTGCCATCAGTGAGCCAGGGACAGGGATCGCAGATACGCAGTATTTT	CAISEPGTGIADTQYF
-	TRBV6-5	TRBJ2-7	-	TGTGCCAGCAGTTTAGGGGACCATCCCTCGGTTGAGCAGTACTTC	CASSLGDHPSVEQYF
TRBD2	TRBV7-9	TRBJ2-7	-	TGTGCCAGCAGCCCCCGCGGGAGCTCCTACGAGCAGTACTTC	CASSPRGSSYEQYF
TRBD2	TRBV25-1	TRBJ2-2	-	TGTGCCAGCAGTGAATTCTCTAGCGGATACACCGGGGAGCTGTTTTTT	CASSEFSSGYTGELFF
-	TRBV4-1	TRBJ2-7	-	TGCGCCAGCAGCCAAGCCGAGGGGCACACCTACGAGCAGTACTTC	CASSQAEGHTYEQYF
-	TRBV11-1	TRBJ1-2	-	TGTGCCAGCAGCTTCCGAAACGCTGGCTATGGCTACACCTTC	CASSFRNAGYGYTF
-	TRBV7-3	TRBJ2-7	-	TGTGCCAGCAGCTTGGGGTACGGGACCGTTCCGCACTTC	CASSLGYGTVPHF
-	TRBV7-6	TRBJ1-4	-	TGTGCCAGCAGCTTAGAGTCGTTGAGTGCAGGGATTGAAAAACTGTTTTTT	CASSLESLSAGIEKLFF
TRBD1	TRBV2	TRBJ1-6	-	TGTGCCAGCGAGGGGGCAGGATATAATTCACCCCTCCACTTT	CASEGAGYNSPLHF
-	TRBV19	TRBJ1-5	-	TGTGCCAGTAGTATGGTCCCCGCGACACAGCCCCAGCATTTT	CASSMVPATQPQHF
-	TRBV19	TRBJ1-1	-	TGTGCCAGTAGTATAGGTGGCCTTGAAGCTTTCTTT	CASSIGGLEAFF
-	TRBV9	TRBJ2-1	-	TGTGCCAGCAGCCCACCAGGGTTGTCCTACAATGAGCAGTTCTTC	CASSPPGLSYNEQFF
-	TRBV28	TRBJ1-1	few	TGTGCCAGCAGTTCCGGGAGGATGAACACTGAAGCTTTCTTT	CASSSGRMNTEAFF
TRBD2	TRBV11-2	TRBJ2-3	-	TGTGCCAGCAGCTTCCCTAGCGGGGGCCGCACAGATACGCAGTATTTT	CASSFPSGGRTDTQYF
-	TRBV6-1	TRBJ1-1	-	TGTGCCAGCAGTGGGAATCAAGGGAACACTGAAGCTTTCTTT	CASSGNQGNTEAFF
-	TRBV27	TRBJ2-1	-	TGTGCCAGCAGTTTCAGTAGGGGTCTGGATGAGCAGTTCTTC	CASSFSRGLDEQFF
-	TRBV9	TRBJ2-3	-	TGTGCCAGCAGCGCGGGTTCATTGAGGGGCCCCGATACGCAGTATTTT	CASSAGSLRGPDTQYF
-	TRBV5-6	TRBJ2-7	-	TGTGCCAGCAGCTTGAACAGCTACGAGCAGTACTTC	CASSLNSYEQYF
TRBD1	TRBV7-9	TRBJ2-7	few	TGTGCCAGCAGCACCGACAGGGGCGAGCAGTACTTC	CASSTDRGEQYF
-	TRBV18	TRBJ1-1	-	TGTGCCAGCTCACCTTCCCGTGGCATTATTGAAGCTTTCTTT	CASSPSRGIIEAFF
-	TRBV9	TRBJ1-1	few	TGTGCCAGCAGCCCTCACCTCGACAGTCCCACTGAAGCTTTCTTT	CASSPHLDSPTEAFF
-	TRBV9	TRBJ2-7	once	TGTGCCAGCAGCGTAGGTATGGGAATCAACGAGCAGTACTTC	CASSVGMGINEQYF
TRBD1	TRBV6-5	TRBJ1-1	-	TGTGCCAGCAGCTCGGGGCAGGGGGCCTCTGAAGCTTTCTTT	CASSSGQGASEAFF
-	TRBV6-4	TRBJ1-2	-	TGTGCCAGCAGTAGGGTTGGTCACGGAAAGACCTATGGCTACACCTTC	CASSRVGHGKTYGYTF
-	TRBV4-2	TRBJ2-1	-	TGTGCCAGCAGCCCCTTAAGATTGTCGGGGGCGCGGAAGAATGAGCAGTTCTTC	CASSPLRLSGARKNEQFF
TRBD2	TRBV28	TRBJ2-3	-	TGTGCCAGCAGTCTCCGGAATATAGCGGGGGAATCCTTCGGCACAGATACGCAGTATTTT	CASSLRNIAGESFGTDTQYF
TRBD1	TRBV15	TRBJ1-5	once	TGTGCCACCAGCAGTAGTGACAGGGTCAATCAGCCCCAGCATTTT	CATSSSDRVNQPQHF
-	TRBV27	TRBJ2-7	-	TGTGCCAGCAGTTTTCCCCATAGAACCTACGAGCAGTACTTC	CASSFPHRTYEQYF
-	TRBV27	TRBJ1-5	-	TGTGCCAGCAGTTTAGGAGTCAATCAGCCCCAGCATTTT	CASSLGVNQPQHF
TRBD1	TRBV7-3	TRBJ2-2	-	TGTGCCAGCAAAATAACAGGGGGCGCAAGGTCCGGGGAGCTGTTTTTT	CASKITGGARSGELFF
TRBD1	TRBV27	TRBJ2-6	-	TGTGCCAGCAGTTTAGGGGGACAGGGGGCCCTCTCTGGGGCCAACGTCCTGACTTTC	CASSLGGQGALSGANVLTF
TRBD2	TRBV4-1	TRBJ2-7	-	TGCGCCAGCAGCCAAGTAGGGACTAGCGGGGGGTACGAGCAGTACTTC	CASSQVGTSGGYEQYF
TRBD1	TRBV5-4	TRBJ1-2	once	TGTGCCAGCAGCCAAGATAGCGGGACAGGGGGCTATGGCTACACCTTC	CASSQDSGTGGYGYTF
-	TRBV6-6	TRBJ1-2	-	TGTGCCAGCAGTCCAAATAGGGCAGGGTCGGATGGCTACACCTTC	CASSPNRAGSDGYTF
-	TRBV6-1	TRBJ2-3	-	TGTGCCAGCAGTGAACTTGGAGGCACAGATACGCAGTATTTT	CASSELGGTDTQYF
TRBD1	TRBV7-9	TRBJ1-1	-	TGTGCCAGCAGCTATGACTTCCGGGACAGGGGAAACACTGAAGCTTTCTTT	CASSYDFRDRGNTEAFF
-	TRBV9	TRBJ2-1	once	TGTGCCAGCAGCGTCCCAGGGGGCGGGGGATACAATGAGCAGTTCTTC	CASSVPGGGGYNEQFF
-	TRBV28	TRBJ2-5	-	TGTGCCAGCAATAGTAAGGGGGGGGGCCTCCAAGAGACCCAGTACTTC	CASNSKGGGLQETQYF
TRBD1	TRBV27	TRBJ2-2	-	TGTGCCAGCAGTTTATTGGGACAGGGGGCTAACACCGGGGAGCTGTTTTTT	CASSLLGQGANTGELFF